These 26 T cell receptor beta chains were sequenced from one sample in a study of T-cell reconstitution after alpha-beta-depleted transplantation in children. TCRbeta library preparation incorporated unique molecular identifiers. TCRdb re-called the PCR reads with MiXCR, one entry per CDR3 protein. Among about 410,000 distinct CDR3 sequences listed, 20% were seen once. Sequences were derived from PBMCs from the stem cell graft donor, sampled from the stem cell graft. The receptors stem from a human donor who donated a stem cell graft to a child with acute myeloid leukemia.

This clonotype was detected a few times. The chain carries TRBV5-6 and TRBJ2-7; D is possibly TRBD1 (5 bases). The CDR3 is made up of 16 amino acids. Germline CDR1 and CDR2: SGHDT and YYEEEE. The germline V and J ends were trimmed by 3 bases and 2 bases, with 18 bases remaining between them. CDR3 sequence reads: CASSSQVGGQTYEQYF. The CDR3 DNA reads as TGTGCCAGCAGCTCCCAGGTGGGCGGACAAACCTACGAGCAGTACTTC. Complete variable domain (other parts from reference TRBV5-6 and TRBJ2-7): DAGVTQSPTHLIKTRGQQVTLRCSPKSGHDTVSWYQQALGQGPQFIFQYYEEEERQRGNFPDRFSGHQFPNYSSELNVNALLLGDSALYLCASSSQVGGQTYEQYFGPGTRLTVT.

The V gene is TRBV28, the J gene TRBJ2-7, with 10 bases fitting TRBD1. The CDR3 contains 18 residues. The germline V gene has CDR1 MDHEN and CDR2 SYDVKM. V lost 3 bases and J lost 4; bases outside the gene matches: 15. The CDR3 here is CASSFPAAGTGDRYEQYF. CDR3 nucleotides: TGTGCCAGCAGTTTCCCGGCGGCCGGGACAGGGGACCGGTACGAGCAGTACTTC.

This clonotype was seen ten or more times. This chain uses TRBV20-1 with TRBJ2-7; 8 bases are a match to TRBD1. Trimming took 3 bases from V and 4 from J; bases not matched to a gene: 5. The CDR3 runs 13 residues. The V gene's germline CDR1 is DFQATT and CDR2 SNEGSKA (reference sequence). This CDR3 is CSASLDRGYEQYF. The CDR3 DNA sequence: TGCAGTGCTAGTCTCGACAGGGGATACGAGCAGTACTTC.

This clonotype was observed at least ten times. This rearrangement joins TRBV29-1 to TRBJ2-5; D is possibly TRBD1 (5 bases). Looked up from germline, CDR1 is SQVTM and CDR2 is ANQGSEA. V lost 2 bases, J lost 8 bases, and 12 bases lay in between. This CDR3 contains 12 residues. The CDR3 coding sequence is TGCAGCGTTGAACAGGACAAGAGAACCCAGTACTTC. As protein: CSVEQDKRTQYF.

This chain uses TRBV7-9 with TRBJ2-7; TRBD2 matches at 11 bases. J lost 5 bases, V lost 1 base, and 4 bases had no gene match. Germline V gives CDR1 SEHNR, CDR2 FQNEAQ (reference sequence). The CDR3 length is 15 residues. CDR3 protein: CASSLGLAGGHEQYF. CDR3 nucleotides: TGTGCCAGCAGCTTAGGGCTAGCGGGAGGTCACGAGCAGTACTTC.

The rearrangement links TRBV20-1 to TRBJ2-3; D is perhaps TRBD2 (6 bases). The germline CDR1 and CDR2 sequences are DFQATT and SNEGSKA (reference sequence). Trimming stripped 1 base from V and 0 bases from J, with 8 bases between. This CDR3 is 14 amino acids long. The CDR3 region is CSARARGSTDTQYF. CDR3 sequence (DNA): TGCAGTGCTAGAGCCCGGGGGAGCACAGATACGCAGTATTTT.

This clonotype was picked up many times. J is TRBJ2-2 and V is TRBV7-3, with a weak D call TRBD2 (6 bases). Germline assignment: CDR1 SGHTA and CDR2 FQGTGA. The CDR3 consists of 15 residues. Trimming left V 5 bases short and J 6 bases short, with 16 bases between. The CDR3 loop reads CASSPTRDSPGELFF. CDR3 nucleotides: TGTGCCAGCAGCCCAACAAGGGACTCCCCCGGGGAGCTGTTTTTT.

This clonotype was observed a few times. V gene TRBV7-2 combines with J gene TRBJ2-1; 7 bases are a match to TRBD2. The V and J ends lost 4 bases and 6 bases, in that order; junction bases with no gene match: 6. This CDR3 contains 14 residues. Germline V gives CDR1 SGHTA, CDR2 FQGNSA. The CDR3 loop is CASSSCWGGNEQFF. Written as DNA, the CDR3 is TGTGCCAGCAGCTCCTGTTGGGGGGGCAATGAGCAGTTCTTC.

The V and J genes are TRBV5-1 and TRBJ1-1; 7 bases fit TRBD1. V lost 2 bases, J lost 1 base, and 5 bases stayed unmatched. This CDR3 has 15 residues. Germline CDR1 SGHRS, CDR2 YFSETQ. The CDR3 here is CASSFNRGGNTEAFF. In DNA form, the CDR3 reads TGCGCCAGCAGCTTTAACAGGGGCGGGAACACTGAAGCTTTCTTT.

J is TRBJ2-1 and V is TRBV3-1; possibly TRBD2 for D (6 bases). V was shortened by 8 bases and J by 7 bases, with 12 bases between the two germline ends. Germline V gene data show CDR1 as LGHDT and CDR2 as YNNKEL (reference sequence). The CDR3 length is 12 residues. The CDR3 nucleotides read TGTGCCAGCGACAATGGGGGGAATGAGCAGTTCTTC. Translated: CASDNGGNEQFF.

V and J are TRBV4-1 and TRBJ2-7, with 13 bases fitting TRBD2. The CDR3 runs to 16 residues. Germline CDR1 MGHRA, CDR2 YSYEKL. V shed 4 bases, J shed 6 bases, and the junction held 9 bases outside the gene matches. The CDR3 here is CASSLFPGLAGREQYF. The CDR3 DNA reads TGCGCCAGCAGCCTGTTCCCGGGACTAGCGGGACGCGAGCAGTACTTC.

The CDR3 DNA reads as TGTGCCAGCAGCTTACTAGGGCAGAATGAGCAGTTCTTC. This gives the protein CASSLLGQNEQFF. The chain recombines TRBV7-3 with TRBJ2-1, with no clear D. The V end lost 2 bases, the J end lost 7 bases, and 9 bases lay between the germline ends. Germline V gene data show CDR1 as SGHTA and CDR2 as FQGTGA. This CDR3 contains 13 residues.

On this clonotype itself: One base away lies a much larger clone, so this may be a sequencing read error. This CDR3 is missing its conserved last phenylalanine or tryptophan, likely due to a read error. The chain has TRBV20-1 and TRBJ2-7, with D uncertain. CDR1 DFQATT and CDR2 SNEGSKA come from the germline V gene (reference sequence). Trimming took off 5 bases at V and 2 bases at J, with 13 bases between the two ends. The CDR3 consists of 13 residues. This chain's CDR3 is CSAPDGPPYEQYY. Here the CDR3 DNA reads TGCAGTGCTCCTGACGGGCCTCCCTACGAGCAGTACTAC.

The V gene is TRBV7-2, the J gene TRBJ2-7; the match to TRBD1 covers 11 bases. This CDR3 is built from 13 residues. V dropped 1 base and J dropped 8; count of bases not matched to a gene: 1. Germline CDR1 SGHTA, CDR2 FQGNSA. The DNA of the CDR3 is TGTGCCAGCAGCTTAGGGACAGGGGGCAAGCAGTACTTC. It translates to CASSLGTGGKQYF.

This chain's CDR3 is CASSQEKGNTIYF. Written as DNA, the CDR3 is TGTGCCAGCAGCCAAGAGAAAGGGAACACCATATATTTT. J is TRBJ1-3 and V is TRBV4-2; unclear D gene. CDR3 size: 13 residues. Trimming left V 0 bases short and J 7 bases short, with 7 bases between. Looked up from germline, CDR1 is LGHNA and CDR2 is YNFKEQ.

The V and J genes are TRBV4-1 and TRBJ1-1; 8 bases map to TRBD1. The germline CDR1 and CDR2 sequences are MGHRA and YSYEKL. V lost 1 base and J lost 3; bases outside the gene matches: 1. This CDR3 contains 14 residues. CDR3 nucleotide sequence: TGCGCCAGCAGCCAAGCACAGGGGGACACTGAAGCTTTCTTT. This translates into CASSQAQGDTEAFF.

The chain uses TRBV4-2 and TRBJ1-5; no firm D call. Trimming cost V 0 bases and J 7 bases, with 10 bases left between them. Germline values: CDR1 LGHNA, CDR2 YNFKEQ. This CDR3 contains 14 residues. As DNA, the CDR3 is TGTGCCAGCAGCCAAGATGGGGTAAGACAGCCCCAGCATTTT. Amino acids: CASSQDGVRQPQHF.

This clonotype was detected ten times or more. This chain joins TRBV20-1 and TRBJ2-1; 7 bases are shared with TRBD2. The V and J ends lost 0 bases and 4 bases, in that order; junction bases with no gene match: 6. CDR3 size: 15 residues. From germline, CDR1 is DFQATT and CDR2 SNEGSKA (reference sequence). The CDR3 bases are TGCAGTGCTAGAGATTGGCGGGAGATATACAATGAGCAGTTCTTC. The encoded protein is CSARDWREIYNEQFF.

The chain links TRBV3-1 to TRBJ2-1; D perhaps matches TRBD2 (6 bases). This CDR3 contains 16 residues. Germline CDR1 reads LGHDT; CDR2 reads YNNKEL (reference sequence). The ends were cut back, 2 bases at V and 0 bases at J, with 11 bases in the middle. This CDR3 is CASSQQAGGSYNEQFF. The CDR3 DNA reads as TGTGCCAGCAGCCAACAGGCCGGGGGCTCCTACAATGAGCAGTTCTTC.

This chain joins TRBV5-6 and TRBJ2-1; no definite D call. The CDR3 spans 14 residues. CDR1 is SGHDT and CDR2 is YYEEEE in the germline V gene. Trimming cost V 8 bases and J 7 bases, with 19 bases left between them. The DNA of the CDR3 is TGTGCCAGTAGACGCGCCGGAATACGAAATGAGCAGTTCTTC. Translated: CASRRAGIRNEQFF.

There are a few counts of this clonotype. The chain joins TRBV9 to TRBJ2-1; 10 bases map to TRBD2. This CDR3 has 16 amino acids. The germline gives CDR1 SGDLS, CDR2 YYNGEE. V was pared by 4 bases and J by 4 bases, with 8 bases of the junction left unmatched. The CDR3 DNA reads TGTGCCAGCAGCTCCCGGACTAGCGGTCTTTACAATGAGCAGTTCTTC. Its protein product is CASSSRTSGLYNEQFF.

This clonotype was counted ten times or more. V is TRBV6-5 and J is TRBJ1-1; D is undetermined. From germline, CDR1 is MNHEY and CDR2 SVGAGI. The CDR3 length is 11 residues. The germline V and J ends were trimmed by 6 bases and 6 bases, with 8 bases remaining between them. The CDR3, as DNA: TGTGCCAGCAGAGGTGGGGCTGAAGCTTTCTTT. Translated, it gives CASRGGAEAFF.

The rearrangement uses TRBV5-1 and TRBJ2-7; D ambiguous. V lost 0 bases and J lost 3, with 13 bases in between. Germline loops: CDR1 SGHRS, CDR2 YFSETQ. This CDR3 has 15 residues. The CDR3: CASSLDSYTDYEQYF. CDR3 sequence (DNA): TGCGCCAGCAGCTTGGATTCCTACACCGACTACGAGCAGTACTTC.

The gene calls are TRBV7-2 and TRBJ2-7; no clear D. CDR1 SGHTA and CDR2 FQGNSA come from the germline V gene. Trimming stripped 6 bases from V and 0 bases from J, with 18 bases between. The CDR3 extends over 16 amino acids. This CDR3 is CASSPTVSGFSYEQYF. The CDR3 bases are TGTGCCAGCAGTCCCACCGTTTCCGGGTTCTCCTACGAGCAGTACTTC.

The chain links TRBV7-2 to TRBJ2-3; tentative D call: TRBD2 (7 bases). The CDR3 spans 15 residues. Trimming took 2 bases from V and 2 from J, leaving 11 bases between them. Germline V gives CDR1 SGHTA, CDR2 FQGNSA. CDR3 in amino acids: CASSLQAGHTDTQYF. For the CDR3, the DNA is TGTGCCAGCAGCTTACAAGCGGGACACACAGATACGCAGTATTTT.

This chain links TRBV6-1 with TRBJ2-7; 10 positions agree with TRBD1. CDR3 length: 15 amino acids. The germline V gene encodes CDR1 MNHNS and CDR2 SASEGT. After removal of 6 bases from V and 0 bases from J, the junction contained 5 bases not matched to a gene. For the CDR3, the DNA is TGTGCCAGCAGCCCGGACAGGGGGAGCTCCTACGAGCAGTACTTC. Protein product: CASSPDRGSSYEQYF.